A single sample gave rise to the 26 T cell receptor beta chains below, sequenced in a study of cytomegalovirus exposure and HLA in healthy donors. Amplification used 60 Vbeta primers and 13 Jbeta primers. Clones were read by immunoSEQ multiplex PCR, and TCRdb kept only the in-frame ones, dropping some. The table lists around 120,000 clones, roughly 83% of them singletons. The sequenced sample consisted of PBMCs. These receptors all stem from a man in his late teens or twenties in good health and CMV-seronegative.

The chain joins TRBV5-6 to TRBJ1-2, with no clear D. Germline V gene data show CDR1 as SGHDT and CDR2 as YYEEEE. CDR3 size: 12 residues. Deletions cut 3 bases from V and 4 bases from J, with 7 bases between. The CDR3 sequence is CASSSGSYGYTF. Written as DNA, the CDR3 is TGTGCCAGCAGCTCGGGGAGCTATGGCTACACCTTC.

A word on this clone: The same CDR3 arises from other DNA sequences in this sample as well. CDR3 DNA sequence: TGTGCCAGCAGGAGAATAGCGGGAGGTAGGTCCGAGCAGTACTTC. It is translated as CASRRIAGGRSEQYF. The V gene is TRBV27, the J gene TRBJ2-7, with 10 bases aligning to TRBD2. Germline lookup yields CDR1 MNHEY and CDR2 SMNVEV (reference sequence). After removal of 6 bases from V and 6 bases from J, the junction contained 11 bases not matched to a gene. The CDR3 totals 15 residues.

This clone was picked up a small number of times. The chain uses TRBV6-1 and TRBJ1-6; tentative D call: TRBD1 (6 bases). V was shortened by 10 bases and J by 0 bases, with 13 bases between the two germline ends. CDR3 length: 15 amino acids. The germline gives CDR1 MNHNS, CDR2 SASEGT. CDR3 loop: CAIAGESSYNSPLHF. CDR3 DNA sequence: TGTGCCATAGCAGGGGAGAGCTCCTATAATTCACCCCTCCACTTT.

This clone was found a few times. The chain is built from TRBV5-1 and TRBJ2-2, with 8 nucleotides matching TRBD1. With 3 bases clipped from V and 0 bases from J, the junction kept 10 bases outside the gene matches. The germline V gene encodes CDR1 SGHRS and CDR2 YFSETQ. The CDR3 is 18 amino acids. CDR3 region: CASSSPIDRGPNTGELFF. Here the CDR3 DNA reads TGCGCCAGCAGCTCCCCTATAGACAGGGGACCGAACACCGGGGAGCTGTTTTTT. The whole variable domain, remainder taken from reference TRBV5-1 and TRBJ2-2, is KAGVTQTPRYLIKTRGQQVTLSCSPISGHRSVSWYQQTPGQGLQFLFEYFSETQRNKGNFPGRFSGRQFSNSRSEMNVSTLELGDSALYLCASSSPIDRGPNTGELFFGEGSRLTVL.

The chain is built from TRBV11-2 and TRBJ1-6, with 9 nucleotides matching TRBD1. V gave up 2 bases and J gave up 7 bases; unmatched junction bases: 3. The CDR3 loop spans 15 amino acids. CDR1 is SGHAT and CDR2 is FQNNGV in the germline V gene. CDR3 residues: CASSLSGTGNSPLHF. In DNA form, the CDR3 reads TGTGCCAGCAGCTTATCCGGGACAGGGAATTCACCCCTCCACTTT.

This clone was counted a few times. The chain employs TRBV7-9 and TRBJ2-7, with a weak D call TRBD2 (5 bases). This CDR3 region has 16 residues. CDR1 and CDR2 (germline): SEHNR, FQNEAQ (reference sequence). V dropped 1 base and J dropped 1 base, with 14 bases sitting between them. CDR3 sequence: CASSLGFGRDSYEQYF. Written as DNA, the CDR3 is TGTGCCAGCAGCTTAGGTTTTGGTCGGGATTCCTACGAGCAGTACTTC.

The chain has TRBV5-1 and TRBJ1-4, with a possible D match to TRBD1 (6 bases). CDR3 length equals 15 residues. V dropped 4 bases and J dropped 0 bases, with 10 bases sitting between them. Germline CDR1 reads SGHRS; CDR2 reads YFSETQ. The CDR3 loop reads CASSPDSATNEKLFF. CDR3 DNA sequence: TGCGCCAGCAGCCCGGACAGCGCAACTAATGAAAAACTGTTTTTT.

The CDR3 here is CASRDRHSTDTQYF. CDR3 nucleotides: TGTGCCAGCAGGGACAGACATAGCACAGATACGCAGTATTTT. The genes are TRBV27 and TRBJ2-3; TRBD1 might be the D (6 bases). This CDR3 region has 14 residues. CDR1 MNHEY and CDR2 SMNVEV come from the germline V gene (reference sequence). Trimming took off 6 bases at V and 0 bases at J, with 10 bases between the two ends.

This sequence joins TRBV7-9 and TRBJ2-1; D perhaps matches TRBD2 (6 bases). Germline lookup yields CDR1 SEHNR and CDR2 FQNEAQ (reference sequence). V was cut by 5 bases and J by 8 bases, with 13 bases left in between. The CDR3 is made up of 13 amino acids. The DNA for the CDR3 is TGTGCCAGCAGCCGCCAGGAGGGTCATGAGCAGTTCTTC. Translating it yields CASSRQEGHEQFF.

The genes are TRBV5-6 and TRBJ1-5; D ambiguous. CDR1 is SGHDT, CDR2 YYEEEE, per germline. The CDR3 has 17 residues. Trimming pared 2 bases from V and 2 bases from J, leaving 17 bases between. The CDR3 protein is CASSLKGYGRGNQPQHF. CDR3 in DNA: TGTGCCAGCAGCTTAAAGGGATACGGGAGGGGCAATCAGCCCCAGCATTTT.

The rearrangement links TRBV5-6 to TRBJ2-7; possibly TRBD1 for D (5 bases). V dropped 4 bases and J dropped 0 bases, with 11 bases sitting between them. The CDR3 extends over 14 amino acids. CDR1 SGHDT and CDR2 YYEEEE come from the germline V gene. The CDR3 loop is CASSRQGSSYEQYF. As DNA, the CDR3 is TGTGCCAGCAGCCGCCAGGGCAGCTCCTACGAGCAGTACTTC.

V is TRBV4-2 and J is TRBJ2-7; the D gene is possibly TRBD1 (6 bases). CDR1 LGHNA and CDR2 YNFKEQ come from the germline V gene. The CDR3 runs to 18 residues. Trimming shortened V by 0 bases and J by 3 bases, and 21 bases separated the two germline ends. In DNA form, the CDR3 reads TGTGCCAGCAGCCAAGACTGGTCCTTGGGGGACACCTACTACGAGCAGTACTTC. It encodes CASSQDWSLGDTYYEQYF.

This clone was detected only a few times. The CDR3, as DNA: TGTGCCAGTAGTATGGACAGGCTTAACTATGGCTACACCTTC. Protein product: CASSMDRLNYGYTF. The V call is TRBV19, the J call TRBJ1-2; 7 positions match TRBD1. Germline V gives CDR1 LNHDA, CDR2 SQIVND (reference sequence). The CDR3 consists of 14 residues. J gave up 1 base and V 3 bases, and 2 bases lay outside the gene matches.

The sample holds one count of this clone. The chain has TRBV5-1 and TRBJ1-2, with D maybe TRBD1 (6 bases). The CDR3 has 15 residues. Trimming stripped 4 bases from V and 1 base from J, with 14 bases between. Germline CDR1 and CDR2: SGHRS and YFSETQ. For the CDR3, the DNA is TGCGCCAGCAGCCCCCGGACAGCGCTTAACTATGGCTACACCTTC. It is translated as CASSPRTALNYGYTF.

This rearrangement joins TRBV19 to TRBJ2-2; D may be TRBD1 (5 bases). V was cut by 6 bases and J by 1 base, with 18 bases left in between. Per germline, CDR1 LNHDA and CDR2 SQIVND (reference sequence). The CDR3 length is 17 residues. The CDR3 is CASSHWLQGRNTGELFF. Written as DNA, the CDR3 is TGTGCCAGTAGCCACTGGTTGCAGGGAAGGAACACCGGGGAGCTGTTTTTT.

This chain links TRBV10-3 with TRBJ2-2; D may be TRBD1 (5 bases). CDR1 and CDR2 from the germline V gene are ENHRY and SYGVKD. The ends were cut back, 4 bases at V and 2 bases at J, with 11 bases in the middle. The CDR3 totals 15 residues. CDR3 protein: CAISGGSTNTGELFF. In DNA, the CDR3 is TGTGCCATCAGTGGGGGCTCTACTAACACCGGGGAGCTGTTTTTT.

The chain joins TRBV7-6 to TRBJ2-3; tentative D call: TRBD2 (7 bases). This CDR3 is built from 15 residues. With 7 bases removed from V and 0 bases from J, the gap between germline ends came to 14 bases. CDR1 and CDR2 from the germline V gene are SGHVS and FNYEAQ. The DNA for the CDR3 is TGTGCCAGCAAGCTAGGGGGGGCTAGCACAGATACGCAGTATTTT. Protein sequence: CASKLGGASTDTQYF. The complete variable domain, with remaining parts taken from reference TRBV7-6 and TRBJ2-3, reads GAGVSQSPRYKVTKRGQDVALRCDPISGHVSLYWYRQALGQGPEFLTYFNYEAQQDKSGLPNDRFSAERPEGSISTLTIQRTEQRDSAMYRCASKLGGASTDTQYFGPGTRLTVL.

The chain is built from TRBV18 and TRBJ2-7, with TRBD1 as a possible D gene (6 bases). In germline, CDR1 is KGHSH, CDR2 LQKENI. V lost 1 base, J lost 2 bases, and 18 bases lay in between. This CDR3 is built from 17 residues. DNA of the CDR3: TGTGCCAGCTCACCACTCATTAGGCAGGGGCGGACCTACGAGCAGTACTTC. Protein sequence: CASSPLIRQGRTYEQYF.

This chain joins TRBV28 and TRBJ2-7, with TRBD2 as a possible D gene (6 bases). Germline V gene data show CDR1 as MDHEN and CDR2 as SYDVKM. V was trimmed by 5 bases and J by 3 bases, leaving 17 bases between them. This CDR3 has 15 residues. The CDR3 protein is CASSTGLQTIYEQYF. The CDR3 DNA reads TGTGCCAGCAGTACGGGACTCCAGACCATCTACGAGCAGTACTTC.

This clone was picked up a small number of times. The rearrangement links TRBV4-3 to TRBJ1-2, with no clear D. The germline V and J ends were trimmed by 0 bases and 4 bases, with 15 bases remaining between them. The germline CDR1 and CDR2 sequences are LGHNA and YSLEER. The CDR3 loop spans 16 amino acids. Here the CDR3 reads CASSQEESRVLYGYTF. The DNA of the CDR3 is TGCGCCAGCAGCCAAGAGGAGTCCCGGGTCCTCTATGGCTACACCTTC.

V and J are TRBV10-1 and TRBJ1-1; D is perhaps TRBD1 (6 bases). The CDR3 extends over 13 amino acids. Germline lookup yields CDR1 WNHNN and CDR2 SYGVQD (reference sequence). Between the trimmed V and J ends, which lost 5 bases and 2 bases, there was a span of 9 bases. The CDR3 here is CASSPTGNTEAFF. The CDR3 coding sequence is TGCGCCAGCAGTCCGACAGGAAACACTGAAGCTTTCTTT.

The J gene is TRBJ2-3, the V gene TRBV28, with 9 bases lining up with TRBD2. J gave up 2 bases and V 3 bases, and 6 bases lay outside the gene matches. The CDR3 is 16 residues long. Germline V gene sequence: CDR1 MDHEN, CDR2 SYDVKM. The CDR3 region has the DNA TGTGCCAGCAGTTTCGGAGCGGGAGGCCCCACAGATACGCAGTATTTT. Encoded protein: CASSFGAGGPTDTQYF. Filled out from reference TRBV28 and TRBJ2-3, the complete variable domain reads DVKVTQSSRYLVKRTGEKVFLECVQDMDHENMFWYRQDPGLGLRLIYFSYDVKMKEKGDIPEGYSVSREKKERFSLILESASTNQTSMYLCASSFGAGGPTDTQYFGPGTRLTVL.

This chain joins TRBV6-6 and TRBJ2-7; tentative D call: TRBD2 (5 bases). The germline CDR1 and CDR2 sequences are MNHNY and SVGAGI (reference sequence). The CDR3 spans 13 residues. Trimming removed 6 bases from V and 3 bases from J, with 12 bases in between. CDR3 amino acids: CASSPSLNYEQYF. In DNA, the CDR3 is TGTGCCAGCAGCCCTAGCCTTAACTACGAGCAGTACTTC.

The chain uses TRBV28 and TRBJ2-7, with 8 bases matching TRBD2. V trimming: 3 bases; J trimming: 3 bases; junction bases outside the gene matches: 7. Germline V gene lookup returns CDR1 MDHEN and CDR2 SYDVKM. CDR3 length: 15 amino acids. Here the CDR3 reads CASSLVGTRHYEQYF. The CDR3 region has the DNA TGTGCCAGCAGTTTGGTTGGGACTAGGCACTACGAGCAGTACTTC.

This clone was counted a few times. The CDR3 sequence: CASSSPGLGHDTQYF. In DNA form, the CDR3 reads TGTGCCAGCAGTTCCCCGGGACTAGGACACGATACGCAGTATTTT. The chain employs TRBV28 and TRBJ2-3; 8 bases align to TRBD2. The CDR3 loop spans 15 amino acids. Germline V gene data show CDR1 as MDHEN and CDR2 as SYDVKM. J lost 6 bases, V lost 4 bases, and 9 bases had no gene match.

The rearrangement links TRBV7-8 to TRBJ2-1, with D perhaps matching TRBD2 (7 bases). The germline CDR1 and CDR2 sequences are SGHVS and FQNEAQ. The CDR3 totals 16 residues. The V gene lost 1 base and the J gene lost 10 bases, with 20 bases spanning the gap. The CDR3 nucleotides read TGTGCCAGCAGCTTAGGTTTTTCAACGGGGGGCTGGGAGCAGTTCTTC. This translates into CASSLGFSTGGWEQFF.